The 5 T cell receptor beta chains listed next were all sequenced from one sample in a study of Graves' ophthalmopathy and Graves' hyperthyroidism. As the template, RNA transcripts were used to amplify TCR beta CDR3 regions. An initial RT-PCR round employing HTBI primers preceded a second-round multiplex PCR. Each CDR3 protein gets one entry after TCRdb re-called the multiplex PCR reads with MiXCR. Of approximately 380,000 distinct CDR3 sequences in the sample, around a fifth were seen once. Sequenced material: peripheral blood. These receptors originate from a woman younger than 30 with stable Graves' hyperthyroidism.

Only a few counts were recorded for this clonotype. The CDR3 DNA reads TGTGCCAGCTCACGGGACACCTATAATTCACCCCTCCACTTT. Its protein is CASSRDTYNSPLHF. The chain recombines TRBV18 with TRBJ1-6; D is perhaps TRBD1 (6 bases). The CDR3 length is 14 residues. V was pared by 4 bases and J by 2 bases, with 6 bases between. The germline V gene encodes CDR1 KGHSH and CDR2 LQKENI. Complete variable domain (other parts from reference TRBV18 and TRBJ1-6): NAGVMQNPRHLVRRRGQEARLRCSPMKGHSHVYWYRQLPEEGLKFMVYLQKENIIDESGMPKERFSAEFPKEGPSILRIQQVVRGDSAAYFCASSRDTYNSPLHFGNGTRLTVT.

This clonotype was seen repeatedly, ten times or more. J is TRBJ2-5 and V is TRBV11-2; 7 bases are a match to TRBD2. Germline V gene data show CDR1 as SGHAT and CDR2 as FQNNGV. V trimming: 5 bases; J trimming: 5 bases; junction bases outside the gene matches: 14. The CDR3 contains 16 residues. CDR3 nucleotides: TGTGCCAGCAGCCAATGGGGGGGGAGGGCCACGGAGACCCAGTACTTC. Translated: CASSQWGGRATETQYF.

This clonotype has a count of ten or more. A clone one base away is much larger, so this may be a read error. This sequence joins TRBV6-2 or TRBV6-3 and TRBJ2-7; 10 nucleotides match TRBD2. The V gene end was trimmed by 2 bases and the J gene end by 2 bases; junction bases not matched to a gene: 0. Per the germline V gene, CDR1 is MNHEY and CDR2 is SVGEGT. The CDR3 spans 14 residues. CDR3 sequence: CASSYGTSAYEQYF. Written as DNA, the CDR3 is TGTGCCAGCAGTTACGGGACTAGCGCCTACGAGCAGTACTTC.

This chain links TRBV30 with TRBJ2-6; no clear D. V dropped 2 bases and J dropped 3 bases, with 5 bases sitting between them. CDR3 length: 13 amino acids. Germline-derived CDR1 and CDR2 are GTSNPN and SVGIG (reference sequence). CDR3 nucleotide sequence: TGTGCCTGGAGTCTAGGTGGGGCCAACGTCCTGACTTTC. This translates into CAWSLGGANVLTF.

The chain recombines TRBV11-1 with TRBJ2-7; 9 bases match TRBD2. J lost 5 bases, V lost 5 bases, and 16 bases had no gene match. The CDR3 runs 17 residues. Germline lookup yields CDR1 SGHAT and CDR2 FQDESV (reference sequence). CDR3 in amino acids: CASSPRGIAGVTHEQYF. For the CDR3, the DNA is TGTGCCAGCAGCCCTCGGGGTATAGCGGGAGTAACCCACGAGCAGTACTTC.